The 30 T cell receptor beta chains below come from one sample, sequenced in a study of CD8 T cells in ankylosing spondylitis (dated by TCRdb to the late 2010s). Library construction relied on 5' RACE. TCRdb records Illumina HiSeq 2500 as the sequencer. The raw public reads went through TCRdb reprocessing: fastp at Q25, MiXCR clone calling, in-frame beta chains kept. Entries that share a CDR3 protein sequence are merged under the most common genes and DNA. For this sample the table gives 150,000 to 200,000 distinct CDR3 sequences, of which 10% to 15% were detected only once. The ten biggest clones cover more than 9.5% of the sample. Sequenced sample: blood, either unsorted or a sorted T cell fraction (not recorded which). Receptors originate from a female donor with ankylosing spondylitis or in good health (not recorded which).

This clonotype was recorded many times. This rearrangement joins TRBV7-2 to TRBJ1-2; 8 bases agree with TRBD1. CDR1 SGHTA and CDR2 FQGNSA come from the germline V gene. This CDR3 region has 15 residues. V lost 1 base to trimming and J lost 7 bases; unmatched junction nucleotides: 8. The CDR3 DNA reads TGTGCCAGCAGCTTAGTTGTGACAGGGGAAGTTGGCTACACCTTC. Translation: CASSLVVTGEVGYTF.

The rearrangement links TRBV30 to TRBJ1-3, with D possibly being TRBD1 (6 bases). With 2 bases removed from V and 0 bases from J, the gap between germline ends came to 11 bases. CDR1 and CDR2 from the germline V gene are GTSNPN and SVGIG (reference sequence). CDR3 length: 15 residues. This chain's CDR3 is CAWSSQGSSGNTIYF. The DNA of the CDR3 is TGTGCCTGGAGTTCCCAGGGGAGCTCTGGAAACACCATATATTTT.

This chain joins TRBV5-1 and TRBJ1-2; a weak D match, TRBD1 (6 bases). This CDR3 is 15 amino acids long. Deletions cut 3 bases from V and 6 bases from J, with 18 bases between. Germline V gene lookup returns CDR1 SGHRS and CDR2 YFSETQ. The CDR3 spells CASSWPPGGADGYTF. CDR3 DNA: TGCGCCAGCAGCTGGCCCCCTGGGGGGGCAGATGGCTACACCTTC.

This clonotype was recorded many times. The chain joins TRBV5-1 to TRBJ2-3; D unresolved. Germline CDR1 and CDR2: SGHRS and YFSETQ. The CDR3 is made up of 12 amino acids. The ends were cut back, 0 bases at V and 12 bases at J, with 11 bases in the middle. In DNA, the CDR3 is TGCGCCAGCAGCTTGGACCCTTCAGACCAGTATTTT. It translates to CASSLDPSDQYF.

The rearrangement uses TRBV7-9 and TRBJ1-2, with D possibly matching TRBD1 (5 bases). V lost 0 bases and J lost 6, with 11 bases in between. The length of the CDR3 is 14 residues. CDR1 and CDR2 (germline): SEHNR, FQNEAQ (reference sequence). CDR3 in DNA: TGTGCCAGCAGCTTAGCGGGAAGGGGCGATGGCTACACCTTC. Residues: CASSLAGRGDGYTF.

This clonotype occurred many times. The V gene is TRBV15, the J gene TRBJ2-2; the D is unclear. Deletions cut 3 bases from V and 6 bases from J, with 5 bases between. CDR3 length equals 12 residues. Germline lookup yields CDR1 LNHNV and CDR2 YYDKDF (reference sequence). CDR3 in amino acids: CATSSRSGELFF. CDR3 nucleotides: TGTGCCACCAGCAGCCGGTCCGGGGAGCTGTTTTTT.

J is TRBJ2-2 and V is TRBV2; D assignment may be TRBD1 or TRBD2 (5 bases each). Germline CDR1 reads SNHLY; CDR2 reads FYNNEI. The germline V and J ends were trimmed by 6 bases and 8 bases, with 16 bases remaining between them. The CDR3 is 14 amino acids. The CDR3 DNA reads as TGTGCCAGCAGCGGGGCCCGCTTAGGGGGGGAGCTGTTTTTT. Translated, it gives CASSGARLGGELFF.

This clonotype was seen ten or more times. CDR3: CSVAAGNTEAFF. CDR3 in DNA: TGCAGCGTTGCTGCGGGGAACACTGAAGCTTTCTTT. J is TRBJ1-1 and V is TRBV29-1; no clear D. V gave up 4 bases and J gave up 1 base, with 7 bases separating them. CDR1 and CDR2 (germline): SQVTM, ANQGSEA. This CDR3 comprises 12 residues.

This clonotype was detected many times. The V gene is TRBV27, the J gene TRBJ2-3, with unresolved D. The germline V and J ends were trimmed by 3 bases and 4 bases, with 11 bases remaining between them. CDR1 is MNHEY and CDR2 is SMNVEV in the germline V gene (reference sequence). The CDR3 sequence is 14 residues long. The CDR3 loop is CASSLGSSPDTQYF. The CDR3 DNA is TGTGCCAGCAGTTTGGGGTCCAGCCCAGATACGCAGTATTTT.

Concerning this clonotype: A much larger clone sits a single nucleotide away, making a read error possible. V usage is TRBV7-9 and J usage is TRBJ1-2; D is ambiguous. CDR1 is SEHNR, CDR2 FQNEAQ, per germline (reference sequence). CDR3 length: 13 amino acids. CDR3 nucleotides: TGTGCCAGCAACTTAGGACGGATCTATGGCTACACCTTC. Amino acid sequence: CASNLGRIYGYTF.

This clonotype occurred many times. The rearrangement links TRBV9 to TRBJ2-3; 7 bases are a match to TRBD2. From germline, CDR1 is SGDLS and CDR2 YYNGEE. Trimming took 1 base from V and 1 from J; bases not matched to a gene: 15. CDR3 size: 19 residues. CDR3 nucleotides: TGTGCCAGCAGCGTAAATCAGCGGCCTGGCGGGGGACGCACAGATACGCAGTATTTT. Its protein product is CASSVNQRPGGGRTDTQYF. The whole variable domain, remainder taken from reference TRBV9 and TRBJ2-3, is DSGVTQTPKHLITATGQRVTLRCSPRSGDLSVYWYQQSLDQGLQFLIQYYNGEERAKGNILERFSAQQFPDLHSELNLSSLELGDSALYFCASSVNQRPGGGRTDTQYFGPGTRLTVL.

The sample holds many counts of this clonotype. CDR3: CASRVLGGTYNEQFF. For the CDR3, the DNA is TGTGCCAGCAGAGTCCTTGGCGGGACCTACAATGAGCAGTTCTTC. The chain has TRBV2 and TRBJ2-1, with D tentatively TRBD2 (6 bases). Trimming pared 6 bases from V and 2 bases from J, leaving 14 bases between. Germline values: CDR1 SNHLY, CDR2 FYNNEI. This CDR3 is 15 amino acids long.

This clonotype was recorded many times. V and J are TRBV29-1 and TRBJ2-1; D not certain. Germline assignment: CDR1 SQVTM and CDR2 ANQGSEA. V gave up 6 bases and J gave up 10 bases, with 13 bases separating them. The CDR3 runs 11 residues. CDR3: CSVGGLTEQFF. For the CDR3, the DNA is TGCAGCGTAGGTGGGTTGACAGAGCAGTTCTTC.

Ten or more counts support this clonotype. The chain links TRBV5-1 to TRBJ2-3; D is perhaps TRBD1 (6 bases). CDR3 length: 14 amino acids. The V gene lost 4 bases and the J gene lost 2 bases, with 11 bases spanning the gap. The germline CDR1 and CDR2 sequences are SGHRS and YFSETQ. CDR3 residues: CASSKQGTTDTQYF. In nucleotides, the CDR3 is TGCGCCAGCAGCAAACAGGGTACCACAGATACGCAGTATTTT.

In this sample, this clonotype turned up many times. The rearrangement links TRBV7-2 to TRBJ2-5; D remains ambiguous. Germline V gene lookup returns CDR1 SGHTA and CDR2 FQGNSA. Deletions cut 2 bases from V and 5 bases from J, with 3 bases between. The CDR3 extends over 11 amino acids. CDR3 in DNA: TGTGCCAGCAGCTTATTGGAGACCCAGTACTTC. Translating it yields CASSLLETQYF.

The chain carries TRBV4-1 and TRBJ2-1, with 15 positions matching TRBD2. J gave up 4 bases and V 0 bases, and 4 bases lay outside the gene matches. The CDR3 has 18 residues. Germline CDR1 and CDR2: MGHRA and YSYEKL. In DNA form, the CDR3 reads TGCGCCAGCAGCCAAGAGGGACTAGCGGGAGGCGGATACAATGAGCAGTTCTTC. It yields the protein CASSQEGLAGGGYNEQFF.

DNA for the CDR3: TGTGCCTGCTCGAAAGCGGGAGGGCCGAGAGGCACGCAGTATTTT. The encoded protein is CACSKAGGPRGTQYF. The genes are TRBV27 and TRBJ2-3; 10 nucleotides match TRBD2. J was trimmed by 9 bases and V by 11 bases; bases with no gene match: 17. There are 15 residues in the CDR3. In germline, CDR1 is MNHEY, CDR2 SMNVEV (reference sequence).

Concerning this clonotype: This may stem from a read error, because a much larger clone lies one nucleotide away. This sequence joins TRBV20-1 and TRBJ2-7, with D unclear. The CDR3 is 11 amino acids. Germline CDR1 DFQATT, CDR2 SNEGSKA (reference sequence). CDR3 DNA: TGCAGTGCTCCATGGTTGGGCCGGCAGCACTTC. Translating gives CSAPWLGRQHF.

The rearrangement joins TRBV7-2 to TRBJ2-5, with D possibly being TRBD2 (5 bases). In germline, CDR1 is SGHTA, CDR2 FQGNSA. V shed 5 bases and J shed 0 bases, with 10 bases lying between them. This CDR3 has 14 residues. CDR3 sequence (DNA): TGTGCCAGCAGCCTCCAGCGGAACCAAGAGACCCAGTACTTC. This sequence encodes CASSLQRNQETQYF.

This clonotype was observed at least ten times. The chain recombines TRBV20-1 with TRBJ2-3, with 12 positions matching TRBD1. The germline V gene has CDR1 DFQATT and CDR2 SNEGSKA (reference sequence). J lost 5 bases, V lost 6 bases, and 6 bases had no gene match. The CDR3 length is 14 residues. The CDR3 DNA sequence: TGCAGTGCGCCCGGGACAGGGGGCAAAGATACGCAGTATTTT. It specifies CSAPGTGGKDTQYF.

This clonotype occurred many times. The genes are TRBV20-1 and TRBJ2-5; D call uncertain. Trimming took 3 bases from V and 5 from J, leaving 4 bases between them. CDR1 is DFQATT, CDR2 SNEGSKA, per germline (reference sequence). The length of the CDR3 is 10 residues. DNA of the CDR3: TGCAGTGCTAGGGGGGAGACCCAGTACTTC. Translating gives CSARGETQYF.

This clonotype was detected ten times or more. The J gene is TRBJ2-5, the V gene TRBV25-1; 9 bases are shared with TRBD2. Germline V gene sequence: CDR1 MGHDK, CDR2 SYGVNS. CDR3 size: 15 residues. Trimming cost V 4 bases and J 1 base; bases outside gene matches: 4. The CDR3 DNA reads TGTGCCAGCAGTGGGACTAGCGCTTCCCAAGAGACCCAGTACTTC. It yields the protein CASSGTSASQETQYF.

The chain joins TRBV29-1 to TRBJ2-3; a possible D gene is TRBD1 (5 bases). This CDR3 has 15 residues. V was cut by 5 bases and J by 0 bases, with 15 bases left in between. Germline V gene data show CDR1 as SQVTM and CDR2 as ANQGSEA. CDR3 sequence (DNA): TGCAGCGTTAATAATGTACAGGCTAGCACAGATACGCAGTATTTT. The encoded protein is CSVNNVQASTDTQYF.

This clonotype was observed at least ten times. This chain links TRBV3-1 with TRBJ2-7; a possible D gene is TRBD2 (6 bases). Trimming left V 4 bases short and J 4 bases short, with 17 bases between. The CDR3 length is 15 residues. CDR1 and CDR2 from the germline V gene are LGHDT and YNNKEL (reference sequence). CDR3 in amino acids: CASSPGTFSIYEQYF. DNA for the CDR3: TGTGCCAGCAGCCCCGGGACTTTCTCTATATACGAGCAGTACTTC.

At least ten counts were recorded for this clonotype. This sequence joins TRBV5-5 and TRBJ1-2; 9 bases match TRBD1. J gave up 7 bases and V 4 bases, and 11 bases lay outside the gene matches. CDR1 SGHKS and CDR2 YYEKEE come from the germline V gene (reference sequence). This CDR3 has 15 amino acids. The CDR3 region is CASSHLPGQGRGYTF. CDR3 bases: TGTGCCAGCAGCCATCTACCGGGACAGGGACGTGGCTACACCTTC.

In this sample, this clonotype is medium-sized. The chain has TRBV10-3 and TRBJ1-5; perhaps TRBD1 as D (6 bases). Germline CDR1 and CDR2: ENHRY and SYGVKD. The ends were cut back, 10 bases at V and 5 bases at J, with 12 bases in the middle. There are 12 residues in the CDR3. CDR3 coding DNA: TGTGCCACCCGACAGGTTGATCAGCCCCAGCATTTT. Translating it yields CATRQVDQPQHF.

This clonotype was seen only a few times. The rearrangement joins TRBV12-3 or TRBV12-4 to TRBJ2-7; TRBD2 aligns across 8 bases. Losses at the gene ends were 7 bases for V and 5 bases for J; bases not matched to a gene: 10. The CDR3 is 14 residues long. CDR3 nucleotides: TGTGCCAGCACCCTGGGACTAGGAATTAACGAGCAGTACTTC. Its protein product is CASTLGLGINEQYF.

This chain connects TRBV3-1 to TRBJ2-7; no reliable D call. This CDR3 spans 15 amino acids. Germline V gene sequence: CDR1 LGHDT, CDR2 YNNKEL (reference sequence). The germline V and J ends were trimmed by 0 bases and 2 bases, with 11 bases remaining between them. The CDR3 protein is CASSQDLGGTYEQYF. CDR3 nucleotides: TGTGCCAGCAGCCAAGATCTCGGCGGAACCTACGAGCAGTACTTC.

The chain is built from TRBV29-1 and TRBJ2-7, with unresolved D. Germline lookup yields CDR1 SQVTM and CDR2 ANQGSEA. This CDR3 is 13 amino acids long. V gave up 3 bases and J gave up 1 base, with 10 bases separating them. This CDR3 reads CSVEAMGSYEQYF. The CDR3 nucleotides read TGCAGCGTTGAGGCCATGGGGTCCTACGAGCAGTACTTC.

This clonotype showed up many times. The rearrangement uses TRBV4-2 and TRBJ2-5; 14 nucleotides line up with TRBD2. The CDR3 contains 19 residues. J was trimmed by 0 bases and V by 5 bases; bases with no gene match: 11. Germline CDR1 LGHNA, CDR2 YNFKEQ. CDR3 amino acids: CASSDGLAGGRGHQETQYF. The CDR3 DNA is TGTGCCAGCAGCGACGGACTAGCGGGAGGACGTGGTCACCAAGAGACCCAGTACTTC.